This TCR beta chain was retrieved from a study of molecular identifiers for immune sequencing clone quantification. This clonotype was recorded at least ten times. Libraries of bulk TCR were made by previously described methods (with listed TCR primers). MiXCR, run by TCRdb on the PCR reads, gives a single entry per CDR3 protein. The sample lists just under 650,000 distinct CDR3 sequences, 15% to 20% occurring once. This CDR3 has 18 amino acids. Germline lookup yields CDR1 MDHEN and CDR2 SYDVKM. Unmatched junction bases numbered 4, after V lost 0 bases and J lost 2 bases. With 10%, 30% or 50% of RNA, about 17,000 to 1,000,000 naive CD8 T cells were sequenced. A CD8+CD4-CCR7+CD45RA+ phenotype served as the sorting definition for naive CD8 T cells.

What was sequenced was naive CD8+ T cells from blood, with Jurkat cell RNA spiked in. The subset: FACS-sorted CD8+CD4-CCR7+CD45RA+ naive T cells. The TCR sequence derives from a human donor in good health. Some libraries in this study had Jurkat cell RNA spiked in. The chain joins TRBV28 to TRBJ2-3, with 14 bases lining up with TRBD2. This CDR3 is CASSLWGTSGRTTDTQYF. The DNA for the CDR3 is TGTGCCAGCAGTTTATGGGGGACTAGCGGGAGAACCACAGATACGCAGTATTTT.